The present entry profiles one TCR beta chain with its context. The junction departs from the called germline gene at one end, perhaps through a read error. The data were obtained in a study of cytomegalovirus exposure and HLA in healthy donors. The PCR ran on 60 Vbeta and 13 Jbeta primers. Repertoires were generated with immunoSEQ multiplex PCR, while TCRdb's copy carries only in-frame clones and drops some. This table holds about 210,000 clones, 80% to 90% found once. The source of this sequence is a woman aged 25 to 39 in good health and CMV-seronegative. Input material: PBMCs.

CDR3 residues: CSSSSLSWDNANYGYTF. CDR3 DNA sequence: TGTTCCAGCAGCAGTTTATCATGGGACAATGCTAACTATGGCTACACCTTC. J is TRBJ1-2 and V is TRBV7-9; D possibly corresponds to TRBD1 (6 bases). The CDR3 is 17 residues long. Looked up from germline, CDR1 is SEHNR and CDR2 is FQNEAQ (reference sequence).